This T cell receptor (beta chain) was observed in a study of blood T cell repertoires in COVID-19. Study-wide context: From the United States, Italy and Spain came samples of acute and convalescent COVID-19. T cells, B-cell-depleted T cells, or PBMCs supplied cDNA or gDNA.

The assay was immunoSEQ multiplex PCR, and TCRdb's table has in-frame clones only and misses some. Of around 100,000 clones listed, approximately 80% were seen once; the top ten hold around 9.6%. In germline, CDR1 is LGHDT, CDR2 YNNKEL (reference sequence). The CDR3 runs to 17 residues. Trimming stripped 0 bases from V and 0 bases from J, with 13 bases between. The V call is TRBV3-1 (or the pseudogene TRBV3-2), the J call TRBJ2-3; perhaps TRBD2 as D (6 bases). Sequencing was done on a sample of peripheral blood. This TCR came from a man in his 60s with active or convalescent COVID-19. CDR3 sequence reads: CASSQERRGPSTDTQYF. As DNA, the CDR3 is TGTGCCAGCAGCCAAGAAAGGCGGGGCCCTAGCACAGATACGCAGTATTTT.